This T cell receptor beta chain was recorded in a study of T cell responses to AZD1222 COVID-19 vaccine. The study, taken as a whole, reports: Only a handful of AZD1222 recipients tested seropositive at baseline.

The germline V gene has CDR1 SGHRS and CDR2 YFSETQ. The CDR3 covers 15 residues. After removal of 4 bases from V and 1 base from J, the junction contained 7 bases not matched to a gene. The repertoire was sequenced with immunoSEQ multiplex PCR; TCRdb's copy has only in-frame clones and lacks some. The table has fewer than 200,000 clones, around 90% seen once. In the case of this clone: Its antigen is not identified.

The chain is built from TRBV5-1 and TRBJ1-2, with 7 positions matching TRBD1. The starting material was peripheral blood, obtained on day 0 of AZD1222 vaccination. The TCR sequence derives from an adult in good health. The CDR3 region has the DNA TGCGCCAGCAGCCCGACGACAGGGTATAACTATGGCTACACCTTC. This codes for CASSPTTGYNYGYTF.